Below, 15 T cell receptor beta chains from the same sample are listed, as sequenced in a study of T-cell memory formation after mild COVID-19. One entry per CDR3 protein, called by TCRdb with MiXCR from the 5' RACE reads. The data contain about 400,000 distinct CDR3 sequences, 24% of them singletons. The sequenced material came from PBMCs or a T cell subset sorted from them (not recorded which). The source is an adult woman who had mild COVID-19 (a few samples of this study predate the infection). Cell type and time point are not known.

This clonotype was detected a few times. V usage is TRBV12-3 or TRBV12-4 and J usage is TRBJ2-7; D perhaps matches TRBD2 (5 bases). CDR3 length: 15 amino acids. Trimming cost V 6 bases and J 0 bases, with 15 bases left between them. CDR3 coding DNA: TGTGCCAGCAGGAAAGGGCAGGACTCCTCCTACGAGCAGTACTTC. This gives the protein CASRKGQDSSYEQYF.

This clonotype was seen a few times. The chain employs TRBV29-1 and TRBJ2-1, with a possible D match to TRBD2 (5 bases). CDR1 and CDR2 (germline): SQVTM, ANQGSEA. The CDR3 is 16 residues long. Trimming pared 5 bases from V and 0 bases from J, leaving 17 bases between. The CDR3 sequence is CSVYPRTGSSYNEQFF. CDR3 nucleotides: TGCAGCGTTTATCCCCGGACTGGGAGCTCCTACAATGAGCAGTTCTTC.

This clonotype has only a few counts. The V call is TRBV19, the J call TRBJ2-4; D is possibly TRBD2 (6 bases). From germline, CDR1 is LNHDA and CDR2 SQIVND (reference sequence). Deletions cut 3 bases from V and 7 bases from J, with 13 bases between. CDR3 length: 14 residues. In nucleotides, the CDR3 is TGTGCCAGTAGTATGGGGCCCCGGGGGAACATTCAGTACTTC. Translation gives CASSMGPRGNIQYF.

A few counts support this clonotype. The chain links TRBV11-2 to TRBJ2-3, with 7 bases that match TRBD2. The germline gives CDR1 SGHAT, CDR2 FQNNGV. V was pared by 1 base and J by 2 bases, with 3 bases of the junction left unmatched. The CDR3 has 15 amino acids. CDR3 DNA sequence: TGTGCCAGCAGCTTAGCCGGGGGGTTCACAGATACGCAGTATTTT. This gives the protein CASSLAGGFTDTQYF. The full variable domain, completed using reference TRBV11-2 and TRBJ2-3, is EAGVAQSPRYKIIEKRQSVAFWCNPISGHATLYWYQQILGQGPKLLIQFQNNGVVDDSQLPKDRFSAERLKGVDSTLKIQPAKLEDSAVYLCASSLAGGFTDTQYFGPGTRLTVL.

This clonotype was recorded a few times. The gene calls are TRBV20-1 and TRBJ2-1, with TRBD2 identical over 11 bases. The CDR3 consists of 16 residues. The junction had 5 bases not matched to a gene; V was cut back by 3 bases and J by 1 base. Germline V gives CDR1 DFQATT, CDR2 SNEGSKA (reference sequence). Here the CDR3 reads CSASTSGSGSYNEQFF. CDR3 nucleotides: TGCAGTGCTAGTACTAGCGGGAGCGGGTCCTACAATGAGCAGTTCTTC.

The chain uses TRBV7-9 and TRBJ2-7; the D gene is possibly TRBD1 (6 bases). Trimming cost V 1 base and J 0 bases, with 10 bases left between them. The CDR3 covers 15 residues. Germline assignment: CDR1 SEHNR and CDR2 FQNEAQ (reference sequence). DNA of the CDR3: TGTGCCAGCAGCTTAGACAGGGAACTCTCCTACGAGCAGTACTTC. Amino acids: CASSLDRELSYEQYF.

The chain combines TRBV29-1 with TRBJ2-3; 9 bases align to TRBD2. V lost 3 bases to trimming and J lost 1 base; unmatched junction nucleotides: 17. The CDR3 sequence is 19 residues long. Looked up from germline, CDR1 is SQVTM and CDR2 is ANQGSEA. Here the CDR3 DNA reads TGCAGCGTTGAGCGAGGATCGAGCGGGGGGCTTGGTGGCACAGATACGCAGTATTTT. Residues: CSVERGSSGGLGGTDTQYF.

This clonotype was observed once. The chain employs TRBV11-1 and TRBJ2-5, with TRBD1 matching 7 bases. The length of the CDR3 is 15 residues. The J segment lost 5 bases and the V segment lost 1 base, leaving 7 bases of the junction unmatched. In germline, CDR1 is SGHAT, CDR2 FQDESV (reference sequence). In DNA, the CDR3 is TGTGCCAGCAGCTTAGAAAGGGGGCTAAAGGAGACCCAGTACTTC. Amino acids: CASSLERGLKETQYF.

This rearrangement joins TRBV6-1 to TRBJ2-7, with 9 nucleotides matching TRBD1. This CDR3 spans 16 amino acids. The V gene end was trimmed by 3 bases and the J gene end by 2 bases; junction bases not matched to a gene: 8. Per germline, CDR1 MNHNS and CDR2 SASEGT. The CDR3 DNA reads TGTGCCAGCAGTGATGGCCCTAGACAGGGGGCCTACGAGCAGTACTTC. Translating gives CASSDGPRQGAYEQYF.

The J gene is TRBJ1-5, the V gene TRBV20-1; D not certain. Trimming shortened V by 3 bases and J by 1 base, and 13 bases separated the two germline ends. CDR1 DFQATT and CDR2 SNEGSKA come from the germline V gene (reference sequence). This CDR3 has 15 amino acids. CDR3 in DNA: TGCAGTGCTAGGTCGGAGGGAATAAGCAATCAGCCCCAGCATTTT. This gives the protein CSARSEGISNQPQHF.

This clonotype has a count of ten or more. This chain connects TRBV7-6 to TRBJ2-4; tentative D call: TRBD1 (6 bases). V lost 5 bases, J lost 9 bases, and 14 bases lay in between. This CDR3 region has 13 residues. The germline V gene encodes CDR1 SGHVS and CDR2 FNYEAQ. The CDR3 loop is CASSPGHGLIQYF. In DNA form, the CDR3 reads TGTGCCAGCAGCCCGGGACACGGGCTCATTCAGTACTTC.

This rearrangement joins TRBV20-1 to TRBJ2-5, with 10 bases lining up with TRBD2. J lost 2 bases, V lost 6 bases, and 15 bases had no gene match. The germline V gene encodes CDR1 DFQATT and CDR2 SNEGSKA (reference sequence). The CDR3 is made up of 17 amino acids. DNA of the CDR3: TGCAGTGCCCGGGACGGAGGCCCAGCGGGAGGGCAAGAGACCCAGTACTTC. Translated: CSARDGGPAGGQETQYF.

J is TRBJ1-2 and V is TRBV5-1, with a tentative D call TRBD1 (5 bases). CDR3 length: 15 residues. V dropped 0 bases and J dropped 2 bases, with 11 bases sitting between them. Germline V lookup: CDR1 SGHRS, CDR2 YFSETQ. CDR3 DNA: TGCGCCAGCAGCTTGGACGGGACGACCAACTATGGCTACACCTTC. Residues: CASSLDGTTNYGYTF.

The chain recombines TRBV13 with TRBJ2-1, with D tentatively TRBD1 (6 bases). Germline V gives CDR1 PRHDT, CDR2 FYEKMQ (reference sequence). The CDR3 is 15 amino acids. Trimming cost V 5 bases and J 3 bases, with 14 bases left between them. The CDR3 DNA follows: TGTGCCAGCAGCGAGGCAGGGGCGCGCTACAATGAGCAGTTCTTC. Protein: CASSEAGARYNEQFF.

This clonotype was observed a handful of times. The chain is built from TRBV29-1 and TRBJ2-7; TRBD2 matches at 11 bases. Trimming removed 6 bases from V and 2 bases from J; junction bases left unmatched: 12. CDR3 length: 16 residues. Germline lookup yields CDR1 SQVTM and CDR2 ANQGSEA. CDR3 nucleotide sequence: TGCAGCGTACTGGGACTAGCGGAGGGGAGGGCCTACGAGCAGTACTTC. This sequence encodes CSVLGLAEGRAYEQYF.